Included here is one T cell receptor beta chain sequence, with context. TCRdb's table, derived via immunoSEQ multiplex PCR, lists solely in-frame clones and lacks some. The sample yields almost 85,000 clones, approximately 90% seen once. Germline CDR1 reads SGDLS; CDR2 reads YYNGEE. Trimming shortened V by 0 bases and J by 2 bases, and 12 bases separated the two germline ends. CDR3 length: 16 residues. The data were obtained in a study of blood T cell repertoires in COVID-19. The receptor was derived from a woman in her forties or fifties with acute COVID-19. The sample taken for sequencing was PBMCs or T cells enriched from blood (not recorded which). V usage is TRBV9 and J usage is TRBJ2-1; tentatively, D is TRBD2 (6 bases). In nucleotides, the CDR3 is TGTGCCAGCAGCGTAGCAGGGACTTACACCTACAATGAGCAGTTCTTC. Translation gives CASSVAGTYTYNEQFF.